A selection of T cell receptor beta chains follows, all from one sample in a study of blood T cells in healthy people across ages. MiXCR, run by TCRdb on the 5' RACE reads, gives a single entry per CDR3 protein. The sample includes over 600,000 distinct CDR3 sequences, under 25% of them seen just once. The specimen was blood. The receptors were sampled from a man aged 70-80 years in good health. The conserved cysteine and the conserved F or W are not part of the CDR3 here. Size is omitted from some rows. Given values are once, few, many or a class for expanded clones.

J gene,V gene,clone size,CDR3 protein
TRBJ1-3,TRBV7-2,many,ASSLAGAGNTIY
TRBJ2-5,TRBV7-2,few,ASSLAAGALQETQY
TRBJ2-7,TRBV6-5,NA,ASSRGAGNSYEQY
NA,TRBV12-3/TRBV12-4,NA,ASSSFGTRALNEQF
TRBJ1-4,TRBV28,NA,ASSFSGTTNEKLF
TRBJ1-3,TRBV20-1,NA,SASSGGSGNTIY
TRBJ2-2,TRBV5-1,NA,ASSPGLGVNTGELF
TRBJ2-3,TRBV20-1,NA,SATGLAGDTQY
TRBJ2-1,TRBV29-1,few,SVGSGSYEQF
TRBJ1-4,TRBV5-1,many,ASSPGQASSEKLF
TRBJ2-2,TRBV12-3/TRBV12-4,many,ASRLGQGDTGELF
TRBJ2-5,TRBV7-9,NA,ASRPGTGVQTQY
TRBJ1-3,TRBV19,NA,ATGPRASSGNTIY
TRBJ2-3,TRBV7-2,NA,ASSSLVADTQY
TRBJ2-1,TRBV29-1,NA,SAGPHNEQF
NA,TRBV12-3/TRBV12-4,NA,ASSKRLAGTYEQY
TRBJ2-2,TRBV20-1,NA,SARETGNTGELF
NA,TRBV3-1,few,ASSQGGPNEQY
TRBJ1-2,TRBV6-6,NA,ASRPDRGLFNYRYT
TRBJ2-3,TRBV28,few,ASSEFGASTDTQY
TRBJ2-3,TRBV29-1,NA,SVGGGADTQY
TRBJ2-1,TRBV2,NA,ASSEEGQGLRNEQF
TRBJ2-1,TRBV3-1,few,ASSRLSVGSSSYNEQF
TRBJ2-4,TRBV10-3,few,AIRAGTGGENIQY
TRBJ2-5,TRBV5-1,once,ASNPGLAELQETQY
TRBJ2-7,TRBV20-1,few,SVTSGASYEQY
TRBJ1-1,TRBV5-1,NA,ASSLFDGTEAF
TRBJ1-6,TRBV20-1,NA,SASPGEESLH
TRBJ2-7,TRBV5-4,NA,ASSLVEGLGDEQY
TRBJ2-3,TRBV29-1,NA,SVVSGQGSTDTQY
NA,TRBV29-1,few,SVEETGSSYEQY
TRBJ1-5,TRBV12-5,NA,ASGEQTVSNQPQH
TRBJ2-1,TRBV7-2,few,ASSSSRGSYNEQF
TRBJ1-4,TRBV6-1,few,ASSEGPREKLF
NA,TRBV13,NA,ASSAGTSVSYEQY
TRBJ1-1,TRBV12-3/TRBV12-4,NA,ASSPRTALTEAF
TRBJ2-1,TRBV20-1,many,SARAQSEYNEQF
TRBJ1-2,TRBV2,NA,ASSGQGARDGYT
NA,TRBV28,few,ATKQKPNEQF
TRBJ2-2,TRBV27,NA,ASRRLATGELF
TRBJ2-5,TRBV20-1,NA,SARGTSGRETQY
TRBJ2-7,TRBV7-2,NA,ASSLADPGYEQY
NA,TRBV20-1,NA,SARWAGGFSSYNEQF
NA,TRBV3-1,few,ASSQGSGTYREQY
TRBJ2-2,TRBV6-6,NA,ASSLQASGELF
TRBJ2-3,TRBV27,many,ASSLGGLLAVDTQY
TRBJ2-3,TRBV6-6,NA,ASSYSASGSNVLY
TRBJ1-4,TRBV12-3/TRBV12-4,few,ASVATNEKLF
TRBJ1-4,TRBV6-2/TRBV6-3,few,ASSQTGTGNEKLF
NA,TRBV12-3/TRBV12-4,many,ASRRTGTLGDEQY
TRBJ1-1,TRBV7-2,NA,ASSLLQGAQTDTEAF
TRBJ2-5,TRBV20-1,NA,SASGLAGQETQY
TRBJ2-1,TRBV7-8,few,ASSLVPGTSGRNNEQF
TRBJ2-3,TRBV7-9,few,ASSLSGTSGRTDTQY